Following are 2 T cell receptor beta chains from one sample sequenced in a study of blood T cell repertoires in COVID-19. The repertoire was sequenced with immunoSEQ multiplex PCR; TCRdb's copy has only in-frame clones and lacks some. This sample has just over 650,000 clones, with just under 90% found just once. Sequenced material: peripheral blood. The source is a woman aged 18 to 35 with acute or convalescent COVID-19.

This chain uses TRBV7-9 with TRBJ1-2; 7 bases agree with TRBD1. Germline V gene lookup returns CDR1 SEHNR and CDR2 FQNEAQ (reference sequence). The CDR3 contains 14 residues. J gave up 5 bases and V 1 base, and 4 bases lay outside the gene matches. CDR3 nucleotides: TGTGCCAGCAGCTTAGACAGGGGACCATATGGCTACACCTTC. Its protein is CASSLDRGPYGYTF.

The chain has TRBV6-5 and TRBJ1-2; D might be TRBD1 (6 bases). V was trimmed by 6 bases and J by 0 bases, leaving 14 bases between them. Germline lookup yields CDR1 MNHEY and CDR2 SVGAGI. The CDR3 is 15 amino acids. For the CDR3, the DNA is TGTGCCAGCAGATCCCAGGACAGATCTAACTATGGCTACACCTTC. Translated, it gives CASRSQDRSNYGYTF.